This record covers a single T cell receptor (beta chain). Its antigen is still unknown. Measured with immunoSEQ multiplex PCR; TCRdb has only the in-frame clones, and not every one. The data contain approximately 200,000 clones, roughly 80% of them singletons. The data are from a study of cytomegalovirus exposure and HLA in healthy donors. About the study: The same platform was used for the 130 or so validation repertoires as for the approximately 730 first-cohort repertoires, as reported in a later analysis.

Study-wide findings and caveats: Listed as cytomegalovirus-associated were 150 or so TCR beta chains.

The CDR3 extends over 15 amino acids. Germline values: CDR1 MNHEY, CDR2 SMNVEV (reference sequence). V was trimmed by 0 bases and J by 9 bases, leaving 15 bases between them. Sequencing used PBMCs. The chain employs TRBV27 and TRBJ1-5; D uncertain. This clonotype was obtained from a man aged 18-30 years in good health and CMV-seropositive. The CDR3 DNA sequence: TGTGCCAGCAGTTTATCATCGGGTCCCAGTGGGCCCCAGCATTTT. It encodes CASSLSSGPSGPQHF.